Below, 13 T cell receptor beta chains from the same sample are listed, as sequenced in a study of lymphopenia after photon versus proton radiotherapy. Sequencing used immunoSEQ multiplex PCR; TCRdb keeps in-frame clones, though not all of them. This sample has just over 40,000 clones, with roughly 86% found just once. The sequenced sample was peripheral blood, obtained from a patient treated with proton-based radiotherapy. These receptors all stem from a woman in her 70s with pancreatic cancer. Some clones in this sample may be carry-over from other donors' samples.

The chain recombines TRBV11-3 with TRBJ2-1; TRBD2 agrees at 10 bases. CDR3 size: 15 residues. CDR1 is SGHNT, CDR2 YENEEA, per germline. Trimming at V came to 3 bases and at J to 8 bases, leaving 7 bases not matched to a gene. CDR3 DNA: TGTGCCAGCAGCTTTGGAGCGGGAGGGCCAGATGAGCAGTTCTTC. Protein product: CASSFGAGGPDEQFF.

The CDR3 here is CASSPPGLSGANVLTF. The CDR3 coding sequence is TGTGCCAGCAGCCCCCCGGGACTCTCTGGGGCCAACGTCCTGACTTTC. V usage is TRBV9 and J usage is TRBJ2-6; D may be TRBD2 (6 bases). The CDR3 has 16 residues. Germline loops: CDR1 SGDLS, CDR2 YYNGEE. V was clipped by 4 bases and J by 0 bases, with 11 bases between them.

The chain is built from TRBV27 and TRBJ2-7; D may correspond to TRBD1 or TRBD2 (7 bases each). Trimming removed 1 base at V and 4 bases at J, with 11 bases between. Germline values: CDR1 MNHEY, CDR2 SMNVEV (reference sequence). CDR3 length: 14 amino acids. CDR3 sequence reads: CASSLFQGGYEQYF. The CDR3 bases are TGTGCCAGCAGTTTATTCCAGGGGGGGTACGAGCAGTACTTC.

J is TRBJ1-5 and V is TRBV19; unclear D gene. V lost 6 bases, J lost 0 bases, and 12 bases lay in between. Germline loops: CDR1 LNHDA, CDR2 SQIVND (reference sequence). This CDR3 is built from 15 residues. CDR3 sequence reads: CASRGGDFSNQPQHF. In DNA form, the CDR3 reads TGTGCCAGTAGGGGAGGCGATTTTAGCAATCAGCCCCAGCATTTT. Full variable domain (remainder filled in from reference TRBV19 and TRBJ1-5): DGGITQSPKYLFRKEGQNVTLSCEQNLNHDAMYWYRQDPGQGLRLIYYSQIVNDFQKGDIAEGYSVSREKKESFPLTVTSAQKNPTAFYLCASRGGDFSNQPQHFGDGTRLSIL.

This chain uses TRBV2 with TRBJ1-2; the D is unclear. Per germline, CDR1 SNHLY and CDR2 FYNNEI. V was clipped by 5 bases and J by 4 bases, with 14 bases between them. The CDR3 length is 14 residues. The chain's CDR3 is CASSTYPGTYGYTF. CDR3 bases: TGTGCCAGCAGTACCTACCCAGGAACCTATGGCTACACCTTC. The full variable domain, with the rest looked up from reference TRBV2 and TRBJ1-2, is EPEVTQTPSHQVTQMGQEVILRCVPISNHLYFYWYRQILGQKVEFLVSFYNNEISEKSEIFDDQFSVERPDGSNFTLKIRSTKLEDSAMYFCASSTYPGTYGYTFGSGTRLTVV.

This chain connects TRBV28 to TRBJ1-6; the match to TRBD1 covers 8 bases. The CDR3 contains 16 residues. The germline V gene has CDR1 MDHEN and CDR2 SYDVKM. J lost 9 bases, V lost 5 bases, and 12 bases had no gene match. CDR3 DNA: TGTGCCAGCAGTCCACTCCGGACAGGGACTCTTTCACCCCTCCACTTT. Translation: CASSPLRTGTLSPLHF.

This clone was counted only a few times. The CDR3 nucleotides are TGTGCCAGCAGATTTACAGGGTCCGAGCAGTACTTC. It translates to CASRFTGSEQYF. V usage is TRBV2 and J usage is TRBJ2-7; the D gene is possibly TRBD1 (6 bases). This CDR3 is built from 12 residues. The V gene lost 6 bases and the J gene lost 6 bases, with 12 bases spanning the gap. In germline, CDR1 is SNHLY, CDR2 FYNNEI.

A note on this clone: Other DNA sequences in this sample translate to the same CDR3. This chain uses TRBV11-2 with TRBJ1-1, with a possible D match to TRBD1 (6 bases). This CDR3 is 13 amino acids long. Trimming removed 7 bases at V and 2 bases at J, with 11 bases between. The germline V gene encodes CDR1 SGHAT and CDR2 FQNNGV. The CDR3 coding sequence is TGTGCCAGCATGAGGACAGCCAACACTGAAGCTTTCTTT. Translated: CASMRTANTEAFF. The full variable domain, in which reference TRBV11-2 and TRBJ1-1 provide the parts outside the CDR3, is EAGVAQSPRYKIIEKRQSVAFWCNPISGHATLYWYQQILGQGPKLLIQFQNNGVVDDSQLPKDRFSAERLKGVDSTLKIQPAKLEDSAVYLCASMRTANTEAFFGQGTRLTVV.

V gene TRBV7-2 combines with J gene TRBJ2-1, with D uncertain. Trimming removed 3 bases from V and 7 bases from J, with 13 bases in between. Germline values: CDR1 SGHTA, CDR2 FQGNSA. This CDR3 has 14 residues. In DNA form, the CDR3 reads TGTGCCAGCAGCTTGAGTACGGCAGTGAATGAGCAGTTCTTC. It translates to CASSLSTAVNEQFF. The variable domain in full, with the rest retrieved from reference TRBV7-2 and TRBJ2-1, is GAGVSQSPSNKVTEKGKDVELRCDPISGHTALYWYRQSLGQGLEFLIYFQGNSAPDKSGLPSDRFSAERTGGSVSTLTIQRTQQEDSAVYLCASSLSTAVNEQFFGPGTRLTVL.

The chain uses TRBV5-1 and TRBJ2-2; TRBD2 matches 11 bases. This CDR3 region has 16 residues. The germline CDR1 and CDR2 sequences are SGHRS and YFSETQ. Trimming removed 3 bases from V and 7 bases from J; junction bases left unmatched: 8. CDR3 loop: CASSSTLAGEGGELFF. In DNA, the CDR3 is TGCGCCAGCAGCTCCACACTAGCGGGAGAGGGCGGGGAGCTGTTTTTT.

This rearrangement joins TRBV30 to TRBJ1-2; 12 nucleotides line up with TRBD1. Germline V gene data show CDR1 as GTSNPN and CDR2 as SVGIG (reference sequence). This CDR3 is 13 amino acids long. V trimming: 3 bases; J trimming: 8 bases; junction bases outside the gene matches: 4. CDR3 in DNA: TGTGCCTGGAGAGGGACAGGGGGCAAAGGCTACACCTTC. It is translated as CAWRGTGGKGYTF.

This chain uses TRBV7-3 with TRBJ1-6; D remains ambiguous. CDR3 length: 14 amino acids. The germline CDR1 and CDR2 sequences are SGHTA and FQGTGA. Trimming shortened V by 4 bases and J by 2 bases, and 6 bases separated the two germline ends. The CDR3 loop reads CASSSSAYNSPLHF. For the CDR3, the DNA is TGTGCCAGCAGCTCGTCAGCCTATAATTCACCCCTCCACTTT.

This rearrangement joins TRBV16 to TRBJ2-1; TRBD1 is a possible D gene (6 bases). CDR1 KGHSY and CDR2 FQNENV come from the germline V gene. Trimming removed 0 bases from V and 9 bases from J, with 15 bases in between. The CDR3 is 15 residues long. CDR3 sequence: CASSQSQGRNGEQFF. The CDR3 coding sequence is TGTGCCAGCAGCCAATCCCAGGGGAGAAATGGTGAGCAGTTCTTC.